This T cell receptor (beta chain) came from a study of shared clonotypes between healthy human individuals. Healthy and HIV-negative, the adult donors had no recent acute infections or vaccinations. Subsets obtained from CD4+ cells comprised CD45RA+ naive and CD45RA-negative memory cells. Points from the study as a whole: Rarefaction exposed incomplete sorted-subset sequencing despite large depth.

The authors split each subset's genomic DNA evenly across several immunoSEQ plates. TCRdb keeps only in-frame clones here, not all; method: immunoSEQ multiplex PCR. Among about 1 million clones listed, around 74% were seen once. In regard to this clone: Its antigen is not identified.

The CDR3 loop spans 13 amino acids. The germline V and J ends were trimmed by 10 bases and 4 bases, with 14 bases remaining between them. The V and J genes are TRBV23-1 and TRBJ1-5; maybe TRBD1 (6 bases). TRBV23-1 is an open reading frame whose function is uncertain. This receptor was obtained from a man between 18 and 29 years old in good health. The sequenced material came from memory CD4+ T cells sorted from blood. Subset denoted: CD45RA-negative fraction. DNA for the CDR3: TGCGCCACCCTCCAGGGGTTTAATCAGCCCCAGCATTTT. This translates into CATLQGFNQPQHF.